This TCR beta chain was recovered during a study of regulatory T cells in long-lasting Graves disease. At the level of the study: Antithyroid drugs had been taken under 3 months by newly diagnosed Graves' patients.

Sample time point: newly diagnosed GD, antithyroid drugs for less than 3 months. Making the TCR library involved RNA that had been extracted from PBMCs. This clonotype has at least ten counts. Arm-PCR of CDR3 regions and iRepertoire HTBI primers were used to build TCR beta libraries. In TCRdb, the multiplex PCR reads were re-called with MiXCR into one record per CDR3 protein. The sample carries roughly 500,000 distinct CDR3 sequences, about 12% recorded once. Trimming took 5 bases from V and 4 from J; bases not matched to a gene: 10. Germline V gene lookup returns CDR1 SGHAT and CDR2 FQNNGV. The length of the CDR3 is 15 residues. In addition, the sample was reused for a study of T cells in Graves' hyperthyroidism and ophthalmopathy.

The clonotype was recovered from a woman aged 30 to 39 with Graves disease. This rearrangement joins TRBV11-2 to TRBJ2-7; 8 bases map to TRBD1. The sample here was peripheral blood mononuclear cells (PBMCs), taken at new diagnosis, from a patient treated with antithyroid drugs. The CDR3, as DNA: TGTGCCAGCAGCCAGGGACAGGCTTTCTCGTACGAGCAGTACTTC. It is translated as CASSQGQAFSYEQYF.